The 19 T cell receptor beta chains below come from one sample, sequenced in a study of T cells in Graves' hyperthyroidism and ophthalmopathy. It was RNA transcripts that yielded the amplified TCR beta CDR3 regions. HTBI primers were employed in a first-round RT-PCR of the TCR CDR3. One entry per CDR3 protein, called by TCRdb with MiXCR from the multiplex PCR reads. The table records roughly 530,000 distinct CDR3 sequences, about 15% of them present only once. Sequencing was done on a sample of blood. These receptors all stem from a young woman with Graves' ophthalmopathy.

This clonotype occurred many times. This sequence joins TRBV5-5 and TRBJ2-1; D gene uncertain. The germline gives CDR1 SGHKS, CDR2 YYEKEE (reference sequence). The CDR3 totals 16 residues. Trimming pared 0 bases from V and 0 bases from J, leaving 10 bases between. The CDR3 DNA sequence: TGTGCCAGCAGCTTGGTGTGGACGCCCTCCTACAATGAGCAGTTCTTC. Protein product: CASSLVWTPSYNEQFF. Using reference TRBV5-5 and TRBJ2-1 for the parts outside the CDR3, the full variable domain is DAGVTQSPTHLIKTRGQQVTLRCSPISGHKSVSWYQQVLGQGPQFIFQYYEKEERGRGNFPDRFSARQFPNYSSELNVNALLLGDSALYLCASSLVWTPSYNEQFFGPGTRLTVL.

On this clonotype itself: The junction departs from germline at one end; a sequencing error may be responsible. This sequence joins TRBV4-1 and TRBJ1-1, with TRBD1 as a possible D gene (6 bases). This CDR3 region has 16 residues. Germline CDR1 is MGHRA and CDR2 is YSYEKL. CDR3: CASSQVENQGRTEAFF. DNA of the CDR3: TGTGCCAGCAGCCAAGTGGAAAATCAGGGGCGGACTGAAGCTTTCTTT.

This clonotype was counted at least ten times. The gene calls are TRBV5-1 and TRBJ2-7; a weak D match, TRBD1 (6 bases). Trimming removed 3 bases at V and 5 bases at J, with 9 bases between. The germline CDR1 and CDR2 sequences are SGHRS and YFSETQ. CDR3 size: 12 residues. In DNA form, the CDR3 reads TGCGCCAGCAGCTATCAGGGGCACGAGCAGTACTTC. This encodes CASSYQGHEQYF.

This clonotype was observed many times. The gene calls are TRBV9 and TRBJ1-1, with TRBD1 as a possible D gene (6 bases). The germline V and J ends were trimmed by 0 bases and 8 bases, with 11 bases remaining between them. Germline CDR1 reads SGDLS; CDR2 reads YYNGEE. The CDR3 covers 13 residues. DNA for the CDR3: TGTGCCAGCAGCGTAGGAGGCAGGGGCGAAGCTTTCTTT. Its translation: CASSVGGRGEAFF.

The chain couples TRBV28 to TRBJ1-1, with 9 bases fitting TRBD1. With V trimmed by 5 bases and J by 3 bases, 22 bases remained unmatched. Germline CDR1 is MDHEN and CDR2 is SYDVKM. The CDR3 spans 20 residues. This CDR3 reads CASSLTSFIGQGLGDTEAFF. The CDR3, as DNA: TGTGCCAGCAGTCTTACGTCGTTCATAGGACAGGGGTTGGGAGACACTGAAGCTTTCTTT.

The chain uses TRBV6-2 or TRBV6-3 and TRBJ1-4; D unclear. Germline assignment: CDR1 MNHEY and CDR2 SVGEGT. The V end was cut by 5 bases, the J end by 2 bases, with 6 bases between. CDR3 size: 13 residues. The CDR3 protein is CASSPSTNEKLFF. The DNA for the CDR3 is TGTGCCAGCAGTCCCTCCACTAATGAAAAACTGTTTTTT.

This clonotype was observed a few times. V usage is TRBV6-6 and J usage is TRBJ2-2, with D unresolved. Germline V gene sequence: CDR1 MNHNY, CDR2 SVGAGI (reference sequence). V lost 2 bases and J lost 6, with 13 bases in between. The CDR3 is 15 residues long. The CDR3 region is CASSYSQKGAGELFF. The CDR3 DNA sequence: TGTGCCAGCAGTTACAGTCAGAAGGGCGCCGGGGAGCTGTTTTTT.

A note on this clonotype: This may arise from a read error, as a much more abundant clone is one base away. This chain links TRBV30 with TRBJ1-4; TRBD1 agrees at 8 bases. The CDR3 is 14 amino acids. Germline CDR1 and CDR2: GTSNPN and SVGIG (reference sequence). This chain's CDR3 is CAWSLAGGGEKLVF. The CDR3 DNA reads as TGTGCCTGGAGCCTGGCAGGGGGCGGAGAAAAACTGGTTTTT.

This clonotype has at least ten counts. The J gene is TRBJ2-7, the V gene TRBV5-5; unclear D gene. This CDR3 is 13 amino acids long. Trimming took 4 bases from V and 5 from J, leaving 13 bases between them. Germline CDR1 and CDR2: SGHKS and YYEKEE (reference sequence). As DNA, the CDR3 is TGTGCCAGCAGCAGTAGAGGTGGGAACGAGCAGTACTTC. This codes for CASSSRGGNEQYF.

This clonotype has a count of ten or more. This sequence joins TRBV3-1 and TRBJ2-1; the D gene is possibly TRBD2 (5 bases). The germline V gene has CDR1 LGHDT and CDR2 YNNKEL (reference sequence). Deletions cut 1 base from V and 7 bases from J, with 17 bases between. This CDR3 is built from 16 residues. CDR3 region: CASSQGFLGETNEQFF. CDR3 DNA: TGTGCCAGCAGCCAAGGGTTTCTCGGGGAGACGAATGAGCAGTTCTTC.

This clonotype appeared a few times. V and J are TRBV28 and TRBJ1-2; no firm D call. This CDR3 is built from 14 residues. The germline V gene has CDR1 MDHEN and CDR2 SYDVKM. V was pared by 2 bases and J by 5 bases, with 12 bases between. The CDR3: CASSLGYTTYGYTF. As DNA, the CDR3 is TGTGCCAGCAGTTTAGGGTACACGACGTATGGCTACACCTTC.

This clonotype was seen ten or more times. This chain connects TRBV7-8 to TRBJ2-3, with 12 bases lining up with TRBD2. Trimming removed 2 bases from V and 1 base from J; junction bases left unmatched: 19. Germline CDR1 is SGHVS and CDR2 is FQNEAQ. The CDR3 sequence is 22 residues long. The CDR3 here is CASSLYHDSLAGGPGGTDTQYF. The CDR3 bases are TGTGCCAGCAGCTTATATCACGATTCGCTAGCGGGAGGGCCGGGGGGCACAGATACGCAGTATTTT.

The genes are TRBV6-2 or TRBV6-3 and TRBJ1-1, with a weak D call TRBD1 (5 bases). The V gene lost 6 bases and the J gene lost 0 bases, with 14 bases spanning the gap. The CDR3 runs to 15 residues. CDR1 and CDR2 (germline): MNHEY, SVGEGT. The CDR3 protein is CASSRQLLMNTEAFF. The DNA of the CDR3 is TGTGCCAGCAGCAGACAGCTTCTCATGAACACTGAAGCTTTCTTT.

This clonotype showed up many times. The rearrangement joins TRBV7-9 to TRBJ2-5; TRBD1 is a possible D gene (6 bases). This CDR3 spans 14 amino acids. Germline CDR1 and CDR2: SEHNR and FQNEAQ (reference sequence). With 2 bases removed from V and 2 bases from J, the gap between germline ends came to 9 bases. This chain's CDR3 is CASSLYTGQETQYF. The CDR3 DNA is TGTGCCAGCAGCTTATATACAGGGCAAGAGACCCAGTACTTC.

This clonotype was detected only a few times. The chain uses TRBV6-1 and TRBJ1-1; D not certain. Germline CDR1 MNHNS, CDR2 SASEGT. The CDR3 length is 13 residues. V was cut by 2 bases and J by 4 bases, with 8 bases left in between. CDR3: CASSEFKGTEAFF. The CDR3 region has the DNA TGTGCCAGCAGTGAATTCAAGGGCACTGAAGCTTTCTTT.

The table lists this clonotype with a few counts. The V gene is TRBV7-2, the J gene TRBJ2-3; D ambiguous. V lost 4 bases and J 5 bases, leaving 13 bases between the germline ends. There are 14 residues in the CDR3. The V gene's germline CDR1 is SGHTA and CDR2 FQGNSA. The CDR3 protein is CASSSDPTLDTQYF. CDR3 nucleotide sequence: TGTGCCAGCAGCTCTGACCCAACCCTAGATACGCAGTATTTT. Combining the CDR3 with reference TRBV7-2 and TRBJ2-3 gives the whole variable domain GAGVSQSPSNKVTEKGKDVELRCDPISGHTALYWYRQSLGQGLEFLIYFQGNSAPDKSGLPSDRFSAERTGGSVSTLTIQRTQQEDSAVYLCASSSDPTLDTQYFGPGTRLTVL.

In this sample, this clonotype turned up many times. The rearrangement uses TRBV2 and TRBJ1-5; 9 bases are a match to TRBD1. This CDR3 has 15 amino acids. V was pared by 4 bases and J by 7 bases, with 8 bases of the junction left unmatched. Germline V CDR1 and CDR2: SNHLY, FYNNEI. CDR3: CASSVGQGKGQPQHF. The CDR3 coding sequence is TGTGCCAGCAGTGTGGGACAGGGAAAGGGACAGCCCCAGCATTTT.

This clonotype was seen repeatedly, ten times or more. The V gene is TRBV6-5, the J gene TRBJ1-6; 9 bases match TRBD1. This CDR3 has 17 amino acids. V lost 2 bases to trimming and J lost 6 bases; unmatched junction nucleotides: 8. Germline-derived CDR1 and CDR2 are MNHEY and SVGAGI. This chain's CDR3 is CASSYGGQGSSNSPLHF. The CDR3 DNA reads as TGTGCCAGCAGTTACGGGGGACAGGGATCGTCTAATTCACCCCTCCACTTT.

The chain has TRBV19 and TRBJ2-7; a weak D match, TRBD1 (6 bases). The CDR3 extends over 13 amino acids. Per germline, CDR1 LNHDA and CDR2 SQIVND (reference sequence). V gave up 5 bases and J gave up 6 bases, with 14 bases separating them. CDR3 bases: TGTGCCAGTAGTGTGCTACAGGGACGCGAGCAGTACTTC. This translates into CASSVLQGREQYF.